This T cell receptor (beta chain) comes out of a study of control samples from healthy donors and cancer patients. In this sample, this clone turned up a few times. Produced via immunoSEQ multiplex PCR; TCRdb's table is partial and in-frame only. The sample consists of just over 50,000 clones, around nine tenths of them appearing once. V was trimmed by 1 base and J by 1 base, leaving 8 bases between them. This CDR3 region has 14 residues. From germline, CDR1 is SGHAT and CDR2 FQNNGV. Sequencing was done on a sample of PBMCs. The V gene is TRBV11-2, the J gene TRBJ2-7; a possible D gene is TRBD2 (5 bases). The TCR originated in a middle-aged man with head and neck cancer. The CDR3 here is CASSLVGGSYEQYF. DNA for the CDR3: TGTGCCAGCAGCTTAGTGGGCGGGTCCTACGAGCAGTACTTC.